This TCR beta chain was retrieved from a study of PD-L1 blockade in urothelial cancer. Study in general: Males with urothelial cancer arising in the bladder constituted most of the 29 patients. Blood analyses occurred 3 weeks (second dose) and 6 weeks post treatment start. General study points: By 3 weeks, tumor-associated blood clones had expanded more in durable-benefit patients. Lower than median blood TCR clonality before treatment predicted better survival.

Deletions cut 5 bases from V and 5 bases from J, with 12 bases between. Germline values: CDR1 LNHDA, CDR2 SQIVND (reference sequence). The CDR3 contains 13 residues. Time point in this sample: pretreatment peripheral blood. This clone was detected only once. Its specificity is unknown. Method: immunoSEQ multiplex PCR; TCRdb's copy keeps in-frame clones and lacks some. The data show approximately 50,000 clones, around 84% seen once. The sample was PBMCs, taken around atezolizumab (anti-PD-L1) treatment. This sequence joins TRBV19 and TRBJ1-1; possibly TRBD1 for D (6 bases). The clonotype comes from a man in his sixties or seventies with urothelial cancer. CDR3 amino acids: CASSPKGGTEAFF. The CDR3 DNA follows: TGTGCCAGTAGTCCGAAGGGGGGGACTGAAGCTTTCTTT.